This TCR beta chain originates from a study of identical twins. General observations from the study: Abundant cord blood beta clonotypes carried fewer insertions; memory repertoires showed none.

Details on this clonotype: As yet, its antigen is unknown.

Using its own MiXCR run on the 5' RACE reads, TCRdb lists one record per CDR3 protein. The sample holds 400,000 to 650,000 distinct CDR3 sequences, around 20% seen once. Per the germline V gene, CDR1 is SGHVS and CDR2 is FQNEAQ. Trimming pared 7 bases from V and 3 bases from J, leaving 13 bases between. This CDR3 comprises 13 residues. Donors uniformly comprised healthy Caucasians. The sample also formed part of further work on T cells expressing NK-cell markers. That source adds: Sequenced donors, eight in total, included seven who were HCMV-seropositive and one who was seronegative. Expanded NKG2C+ T cell clones were not confirmed as HCMV-specific.

Sample: CD4+ T cells sorted from blood. The receptor comes from a woman between 18 and 29 years old in good health. The chain joins TRBV7-8 to TRBJ2-7; tentatively, D is TRBD1 (5 bases). The chain's CDR3 is CASTPDQGYEQYF. CDR3 sequence (DNA): TGTGCCAGCACCCCAGACCAGGGCTACGAGCAGTACTTC.